These 6 T cell receptor beta chains were sequenced from one sample in a study of a mutant IDH1 vaccine in newly diagnosed glioma. Time point in this sample: baseline, week 1 (first vaccination visit). The treatment was: pre-vaccination baseline after standard-of-care therapy. TCRdb's copy holds only in-frame clones and misses some; the assay was immunoSEQ multiplex PCR. Of over 45,000 clones listed, 91% are singletons. The input for sequencing was PBMCs, taken from a glioma patient treated with radiotherapy, temozolomide or both. The receptors here all came from a man between 50 and 59 years old with glioma.

The chain uses TRBV7-2 and TRBJ1-5, with 8 nucleotides matching TRBD1. The CDR3 has 18 residues. In germline, CDR1 is SGHTA, CDR2 FQGNSA. V shed 4 bases, J shed 0 bases, and the junction held 11 bases outside the gene matches. This CDR3 is CASSSQGGHPYSNQPQHF. The CDR3 DNA follows: TGTGCCAGCAGCTCACAGGGGGGACACCCTTATAGCAATCAGCCCCAGCATTTT.

V is TRBV30 and J is TRBJ2-7; D ambiguous. The CDR3 is 12 residues long. Germline CDR1 is GTSNPN and CDR2 is SVGIG (reference sequence). V lost 2 bases and J 2 bases, leaving 7 bases between the germline ends. CDR3 sequence reads: CAWSIKAYEQYF. CDR3 bases: TGTGCCTGGAGTATAAAGGCCTACGAGCAGTACTTC.

This chain connects TRBV5-6 to TRBJ2-1; TRBD1 aligns across 9 bases. Germline V gene lookup returns CDR1 SGHDT and CDR2 YYEEEE. This CDR3 is built from 12 residues. V was pared by 4 bases and J by 16 bases, with 9 bases of the junction left unmatched. CDR3 sequence: CASSLGQGPNFF. The CDR3 DNA reads TGTGCCAGCAGCCTCGGACAGGGGCCCAACTTCTTC.

The chain carries TRBV30 and TRBJ2-6; D not certain. The CDR3 extends over 14 amino acids. Trimming removed 1 base from V and 0 bases from J, with 4 bases in between. Germline loops: CDR1 GTSNPN, CDR2 SVGIG (reference sequence). CDR3 DNA sequence: TGTGCCTGGAGTGCTTCCTCTGGGGCCAACGTCCTGACTTTC. This translates into CAWSASSGANVLTF.

This sequence joins TRBV4-3 and TRBJ2-3; the D is unclear. Trimming pared 1 base from V and 2 bases from J, leaving 7 bases between. The germline V gene has CDR1 LGHNA and CDR2 YSLEER. The CDR3 is made up of 14 amino acids. In nucleotides, the CDR3 is TGCGCCAGCAGCCAAGTATTGCACACAGATACGCAGTATTTT. Protein product: CASSQVLHTDTQYF.

The gene calls are TRBV19 and TRBJ1-5; no clear D. V lost 2 bases and J lost 4, with 9 bases in between. The length of the CDR3 is 14 residues. The V gene's germline CDR1 is LNHDA and CDR2 SQIVND (reference sequence). The CDR3 here is CASSITRSNQPQHF. CDR3 nucleotides: TGTGCCAGTAGTATAACGAGGTCTAATCAGCCCCAGCATTTT.